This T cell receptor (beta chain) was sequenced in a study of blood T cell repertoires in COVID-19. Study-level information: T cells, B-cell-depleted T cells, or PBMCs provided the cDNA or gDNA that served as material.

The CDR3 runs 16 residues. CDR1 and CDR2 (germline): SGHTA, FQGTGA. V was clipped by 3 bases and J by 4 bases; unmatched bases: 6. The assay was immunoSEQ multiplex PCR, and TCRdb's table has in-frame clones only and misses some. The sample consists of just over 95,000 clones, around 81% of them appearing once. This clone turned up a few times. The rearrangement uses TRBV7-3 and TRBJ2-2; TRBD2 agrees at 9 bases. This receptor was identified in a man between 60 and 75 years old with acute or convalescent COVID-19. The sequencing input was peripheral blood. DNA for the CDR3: TGTGCCAGCAGCTTCGGGCGGGGGGGCCCCACCGGGGAGCTGTTTTTT. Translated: CASSFGRGGPTGELFF.